The next 29 T cell receptor beta chains were all read from a single sample in a study of T cells in Graves' hyperthyroidism and ophthalmopathy. TCR beta CDR3 sequences were amplified from RNA transcripts. Researchers ran a first-round RT-PCR on the TCR CDR3 using the HTBI primer set. TCRdb re-called the multiplex PCR reads with MiXCR, one entry per CDR3 protein. The sample contains approximately 58,000 distinct CDR3 sequences, 49% of which appear only once. Sequencing was carried out using blood. The receptors derive from a woman in her twenties or thirties with Graves' ophthalmopathy.

The chain is built from TRBV20-1 and TRBJ2-2, with D perhaps matching TRBD2 (6 bases). V lost 1 base and J 11 bases, leaving 14 bases between the germline ends. Looked up from germline, CDR1 is DFQATT and CDR2 is SNEGSKA (reference sequence). The CDR3 covers 13 residues. Here the CDR3 reads CSARVGGRGELFF. CDR3 sequence (DNA): TGCAGTGCTAGAGTGGGAGGCCGGGGCGAGCTGTTTTTT.

The chain is built from TRBV20-1 and TRBJ2-2, with TRBD2 matching over 7 bases. The CDR3 runs to 12 residues. After removal of 1 base from V and 7 bases from J, the junction contained 0 bases not matched to a gene. The germline V gene has CDR1 DFQATT and CDR2 SNEGSKA (reference sequence). CDR3 in amino acids: CSARGTSGELFF. The CDR3, as DNA: TGCAGTGCTAGAGGGACTAGCGGGGAGCTGTTTTTT.

The chain recombines TRBV7-3 with TRBJ1-1; D may be TRBD1 (5 bases). CDR1 and CDR2 (germline): SGHTA, FQGTGA. This CDR3 has 17 residues. Trimming took 8 bases from V and 3 from J, leaving 25 bases between them. This CDR3 is CASYRRTGQMVYTEAFF. The DNA of the CDR3 is TGTGCCAGCTACCGAAGGACGGGGCAGATGGTTTACACTGAAGCTTTCTTT.

The rearrangement joins TRBV5-4 to TRBJ2-1; D unclear. Germline V gene sequence: CDR1 SGHNT, CDR2 YYREEE (reference sequence). The CDR3 is 15 amino acids. V was cut by 3 bases and J by 7 bases, with 17 bases left in between. The CDR3 sequence is CASSYIDPISNEQFF. CDR3 nucleotide sequence: TGTGCCAGCAGCTATATCGACCCGATATCTAATGAGCAGTTCTTC.

In regard to this clonotype: This may come from a read error, since a much larger clone is one base off. The CDR3 loop is CDSTPRGRGDQPQHF. The DNA for the CDR3 is TGTGACAGCACCCCTAGGGGCAGGGGCGATCAGCCCCAGCATTTT. This chain links TRBV28 with TRBJ1-5, with a possible D match to TRBD1 (6 bases). CDR3 length: 15 amino acids. Germline V CDR1 and CDR2: MDHEN, SYDVKM.

There are a few counts of this clonotype. This chain joins TRBV30 and TRBJ2-4; possibly TRBD1 for D (5 bases). The V gene's germline CDR1 is GTSNPN and CDR2 SVGIG (reference sequence). The CDR3 loop spans 12 amino acids. V shed 3 bases and J shed 10 bases, with 13 bases lying between them. The CDR3 DNA follows: TGTGCCTGGAGACAACCAGGGTGGATTCAGTACTTC. Protein: CAWRQPGWIQYF.

Remarks on this clonotype: An end of the junction does not agree with germline; a read error may underlie this. V is TRBV2 and J is TRBJ2-5, with a weak D call TRBD1 (6 bases). The germline gives CDR1 SNHLY, CDR2 FYNNEI. This CDR3 has 14 residues. The CDR3 DNA is TGTGGCAGCAGTGAACAGGGTAATAGGGAGACCCAGTACTTC. Translated, it gives CGSSEQGNRETQYF. The full variable domain, in which reference TRBV2 and TRBJ2-5 provide the parts outside the CDR3, is EPEVTQTPSHQVTQMGQEVILRCVPISNHLYFYWYRQILGQKVEFLVSFYNNEISEKSEIFDDQFSVERPDGSNFTLKIRSTKLEDSAMYFCGSSEQGNRETQYFGPGTRLLVL.

Concerning this clonotype itself: The missing conserved phenylalanine or tryptophan at the end of this CDR3 makes a read error likely. The CDR3 sequence is CASSRDRVFGTDTQYL. The CDR3 nucleotides read TGTGCCAGCAGTCGAGACAGGGTTTTTGGCACAGATACGCAGTATCTT. The chain employs TRBV27 and TRBJ2-3; TRBD1 agrees at 7 bases. The ends lost 5 bases at V and 1 base at J; junction bases unmatched: 9. There are 16 residues in the CDR3. Germline CDR1 reads MNHEY; CDR2 reads SMNVEV (reference sequence).

This clonotype occurred many times. This rearrangement joins TRBV4-2 to TRBJ1-2; D perhaps matches TRBD1 (5 bases). CDR3 length: 16 residues. The V gene's germline CDR1 is LGHNA and CDR2 YNFKEQ. V lost 5 bases and J lost 4, with 20 bases in between. The CDR3: CASSAVGGGSVYGYTF. In nucleotides, the CDR3 is TGTGCCAGCAGCGCCGTGGGTGGGGGATCAGTCTATGGCTACACCTTC.

Many counts were recorded for this clonotype. The V and J genes are TRBV6-1 and TRBJ1-1; D is uncertain. Germline CDR1 reads MNHNS; CDR2 reads SASEGT. This CDR3 spans 15 amino acids. Trimming took 5 bases from V and 1 from J, leaving 14 bases between them. The CDR3 reads CASSLLGSGNTEAFF. The CDR3 region has the DNA TGTGCCAGCAGTCTCTTGGGGTCGGGGAACACTGAAGCTTTCTTT.

The genes are TRBV18 and TRBJ2-7, with a tentative D call TRBD2 (5 bases). CDR1 and CDR2 from the germline V gene are KGHSH and LQKENI. Trimming pared 2 bases from V and 4 bases from J, leaving 6 bases between. This CDR3 comprises 12 residues. CDR3 DNA sequence: TGTGCCAGCTCACCAGCGGGTTACGAGCAGTACTTC. Residues: CASSPAGYEQYF.

The sample holds many counts of this clonotype. This chain connects TRBV4-2 to TRBJ2-3; no clear D. Trimming removed 5 bases at V and 0 bases at J, with 12 bases between. This CDR3 spans 15 amino acids. The germline CDR1 and CDR2 sequences are LGHNA and YNFKEQ. As DNA, the CDR3 is TGTGCCAGCAGCAGGGCCACTCCTAGCACAGATACGCAGTATTTT. This sequence encodes CASSRATPSTDTQYF.

This clonotype was observed a few times. The chain couples TRBV9 to TRBJ2-5, with TRBD1 identical over 9 bases. V lost 3 bases to trimming and J lost 5 bases; unmatched junction nucleotides: 5. The CDR3 sequence is 14 residues long. Germline V CDR1 and CDR2: SGDLS, YYNGEE. The CDR3 loop reads CASSGTGVGETQYF. The CDR3 bases are TGTGCCAGCAGCGGGACAGGGGTCGGCGAGACCCAGTACTTC.

This clonotype was observed many times. This chain uses TRBV20-1 with TRBJ2-1; 9 nucleotides line up with TRBD2. V gave up 0 bases and J gave up 6 bases; unmatched junction bases: 6. Germline values: CDR1 DFQATT, CDR2 SNEGSKA (reference sequence). This CDR3 spans 15 amino acids. This CDR3 reads CSAREKGLAFNEQFF. The CDR3 DNA is TGCAGTGCTAGAGAGAAAGGACTAGCGTTCAATGAGCAGTTCTTC.

The chain has TRBV10-3 and TRBJ1-2, with 10 bases identical to TRBD1. The CDR3 consists of 14 residues. The germline CDR1 and CDR2 sequences are ENHRY and SYGVKD. Trimming at V came to 6 bases and at J to 3 bases, leaving 4 bases not matched to a gene. The CDR3 protein is CAISRDRGDYGYTF. Here the CDR3 DNA reads TGTGCCATCAGCCGGGACAGGGGTGACTATGGCTACACCTTC.

Details on this clonotype: One end of the junction is discordant with germline, which a read error may explain. V is TRBV6-1 and J is TRBJ2-7, with D hard to call. The CDR3 is made up of 14 amino acids. The germline V gene encodes CDR1 MNHNS and CDR2 SASEGT. The CDR3 here is CASSAYIRNYEQYF. For the CDR3, the DNA is TGTGCCAGCAGCGCATACATCCGGAACTACGAGCAATACTTC.

The chain uses TRBV20-1 and TRBJ2-2; 7 nucleotides match TRBD1. The V segment lost 6 bases and the J segment 9 bases; nucleotides outside the gene matches: 4. Germline values: CDR1 DFQATT, CDR2 SNEGSKA (reference sequence). CDR3 length: 11 residues. The CDR3 protein is CSAQQGWELFF. CDR3 nucleotides: TGCAGTGCCCAACAGGGGTGGGAGCTGTTTTTT.

This clonotype qualifies as medium-sized (0.01 to 0.1%). For the CDR3, the DNA is TGCAGCGTTGTTCCAGGGAAGGATGAGCAGTTCTTC. Protein sequence: CSVVPGKDEQFF. This chain connects TRBV29-1 to TRBJ2-1; maybe TRBD1 (5 bases). With 4 bases removed from V and 8 bases from J, the gap between germline ends came to 12 bases. The CDR3 contains 12 residues. Germline CDR1 SQVTM, CDR2 ANQGSEA.

This rearrangement joins TRBV30 to TRBJ2-3, with 8 bases lining up with TRBD1. Germline V gene lookup returns CDR1 GTSNPN and CDR2 SVGIG (reference sequence). V dropped 2 bases and J dropped 4; count of bases not matched to a gene: 2. The CDR3 loop spans 13 amino acids. DNA for the CDR3: TGTGCCTGGAGTCCACAGGGGGCAGATACGCAGTATTTT. Its translation: CAWSPQGADTQYF.

The chain joins TRBV10-2 to TRBJ2-5, with a weak D call TRBD2 (6 bases). CDR1 and CDR2 from the germline V gene are WSHSY and SAAADI. V dropped 8 bases and J dropped 4 bases, with 17 bases sitting between them. The CDR3 length is 14 residues. The DNA for the CDR3 is TGCGCCAGCCAAGATCGGACTATAAGAGAGACCCAGTACTTC. The encoded protein is CASQDRTIRETQYF.

The V and J genes are TRBV2 and TRBJ1-5; possible D gene TRBD1, 6 bases. CDR3 size: 18 residues. The ends were cut back, 0 bases at V and 0 bases at J, with 15 bases in the middle. CDR1 is SNHLY and CDR2 is FYNNEI in the germline V gene. CDR3 bases: TGTGCCAGCAGTGAAGCGGCAGGGGACCGTTATAGCAATCAGCCCCAGCATTTT. This sequence encodes CASSEAAGDRYSNQPQHF.

This clonotype was recorded a few times. The CDR3 protein is CAWSVGRGNQPQHF. Written as DNA, the CDR3 is TGTGCCTGGAGTGTTGGGAGAGGCAATCAGCCCCAGCATTTT. J is TRBJ1-5 and V is TRBV30; D call uncertain. Germline V CDR1 and CDR2: GTSNPN, SVGIG (reference sequence). The CDR3 runs to 14 residues. V shed 0 bases and J shed 2 bases, with 8 bases lying between them. The full variable domain, rest sourced from reference TRBV30 and TRBJ1-5, is SQTIHQWPATLVQPVGSPLSLECTVEGTSNPNLYWYRQAAGRGLQLLFYSVGIGQISSEVPQNLSASRPQDRQFILSSKKLLLSDSGFYLCAWSVGRGNQPQHFGDGTRLSIL.

This clonotype was counted a single time. The V gene is TRBV29-1, the J gene TRBJ2-3, with a weak D call TRBD2 (6 bases). Germline-derived CDR1 and CDR2 are SQVTM and ANQGSEA. V lost 7 bases, J lost 1 base, and 6 bases lay in between. CDR3 size: 11 residues. This CDR3 reads CSGEGTDTQYF. CDR3 coding DNA: TGCAGCGGGGAGGGCACAGATACGCAGTATTTT.

This clonotype counts as medium-sized (0.01 to 0.1%). This chain links TRBV10-1 with TRBJ2-7; D tentatively fits TRBD1 or TRBD2 (5 bases each). Trimming shortened V by 3 bases and J by 9 bases, and 12 bases separated the two germline ends. The CDR3 is 12 residues long. Germline CDR1 WNHNN, CDR2 SYGVQD (reference sequence). The CDR3 spells CASSDVGTGQYF. CDR3 coding DNA: TGCGCCAGCAGTGATGTCGGGACCGGGCAGTACTTC.

By sample share, this clonotype is medium-sized. The V and J genes are TRBV2 and TRBJ1-4; D remains unclear. The germline V and J ends were trimmed by 7 bases and 0 bases, with 6 bases remaining between them. This CDR3 is built from 13 residues. Per germline, CDR1 SNHLY and CDR2 FYNNEI. CDR3 sequence reads: CASNPATNEKLFF. Here the CDR3 DNA reads TGTGCCAGCAATCCAGCAACTAATGAAAAACTGTTTTTT. Drawing the rest from reference TRBV2 and TRBJ1-4, the complete variable domain is EPEVTQTPSHQVTQMGQEVILRCVPISNHLYFYWYRQILGQKVEFLVSFYNNEISEKSEIFDDQFSVERPDGSNFTLKIRSTKLEDSAMYFCASNPATNEKLFFGSGTQLSVL.

On this clonotype: In this CDR3 the conserved last residue, phenylalanine or tryptophan, is missing, so a read error is likely. V usage is TRBV9 and J usage is TRBJ2-3, with D unclear. Deletions cut 7 bases from V and 3 bases from J, with 12 bases between. In germline, CDR1 is SGDLS, CDR2 YYNGEE. The CDR3 runs to 13 residues. CDR3 DNA: TGTGCCAGCTCACCACTGCAGACAGATACGCAGTATCTT. Translated, it gives CASSPLQTDTQYL.

Of note for this clonotype: An end of the junction differs from the germline gene, which may be a read error. The chain couples TRBV7-3 to TRBJ2-2; the D gene is possibly TRBD1 (6 bases). Germline-derived CDR1 and CDR2 are SGHTA and FQGTGA. The CDR3 length is 14 residues. The CDR3 DNA follows: TGTGCCAGCAGCTTGGGACACCGGGCCGGGGAGCTGTCTTTT. Translation: CASSLGHRAGELSF.

There are many counts of this clonotype. The chain combines TRBV2 with TRBJ2-1, with 9 bases that match TRBD2. Trimming removed 5 bases from V and 8 bases from J; junction bases left unmatched: 16. The CDR3 is 17 amino acids. Germline V gene lookup returns CDR1 SNHLY and CDR2 FYNNEI. The DNA of the CDR3 is TGTGCCAGCAGTCAATCCTCCCTAGCGGGAAGAGTCGATGAGCAGTTCTTC. Its protein product is CASSQSSLAGRVDEQFF.

The chain uses TRBV29-1 and TRBJ1-1, with D unclear. Germline CDR1 and CDR2: SQVTM and ANQGSEA. The CDR3 loop spans 13 amino acids. The V end was cut by 4 bases, the J end by 4 bases, with 13 bases between. In nucleotides, the CDR3 is TGCAGCGTTGCGGCTGGGTGGACCACTGAAGCTTTCTTT. Its translation is CSVAAGWTTEAFF.